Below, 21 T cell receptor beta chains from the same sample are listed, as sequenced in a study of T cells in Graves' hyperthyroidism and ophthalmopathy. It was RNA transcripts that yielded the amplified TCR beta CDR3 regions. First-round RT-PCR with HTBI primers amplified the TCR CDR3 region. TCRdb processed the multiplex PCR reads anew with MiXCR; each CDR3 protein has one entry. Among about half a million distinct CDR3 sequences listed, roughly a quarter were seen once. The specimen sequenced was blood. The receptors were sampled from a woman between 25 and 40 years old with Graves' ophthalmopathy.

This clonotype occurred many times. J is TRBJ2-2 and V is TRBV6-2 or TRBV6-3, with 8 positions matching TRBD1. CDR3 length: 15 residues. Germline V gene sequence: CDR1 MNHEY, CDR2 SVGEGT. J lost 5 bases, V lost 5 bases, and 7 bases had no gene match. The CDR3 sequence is CASSLTYRGTGELFF. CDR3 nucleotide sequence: TGTGCCAGCAGTCTAACGTACAGGGGGACCGGGGAGCTGTTTTTT.

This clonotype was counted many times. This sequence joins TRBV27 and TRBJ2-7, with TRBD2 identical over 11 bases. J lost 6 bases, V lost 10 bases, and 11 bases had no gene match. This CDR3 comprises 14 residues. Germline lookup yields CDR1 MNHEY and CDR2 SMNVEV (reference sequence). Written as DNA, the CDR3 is TGTGCCATCAAGAGTAGCGGGAGGGCTGGCGAGCAGTACTTC. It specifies CAIKSSGRAGEQYF.

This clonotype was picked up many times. CDR3 sequence: CAISEPRDDQETQYF. CDR3 sequence (DNA): TGTGCCATCAGTGAGCCCCGGGACGACCAAGAGACCCAGTACTTC. The gene calls are TRBV10-3 and TRBJ2-5, with D perhaps given as TRBD1 or TRBD2 (5 bases each). The V and J ends lost 2 bases and 0 bases respectively, with 10 bases between them. Germline V gene lookup returns CDR1 ENHRY and CDR2 SYGVKD. The CDR3 has 15 amino acids.

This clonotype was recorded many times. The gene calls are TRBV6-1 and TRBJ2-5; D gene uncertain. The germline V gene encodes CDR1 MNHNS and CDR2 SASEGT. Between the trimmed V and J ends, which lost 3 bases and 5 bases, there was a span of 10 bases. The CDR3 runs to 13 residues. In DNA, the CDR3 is TGTGCCAGCAGTGAGGGTCTTGGGGAGACCCAGTACTTC. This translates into CASSEGLGETQYF.

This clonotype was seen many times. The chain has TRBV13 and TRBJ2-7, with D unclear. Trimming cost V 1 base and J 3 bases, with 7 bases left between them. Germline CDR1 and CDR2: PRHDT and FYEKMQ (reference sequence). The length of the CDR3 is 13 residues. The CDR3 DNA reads TGTGCCAGCAGCTTAGCCGATAGCTACGAGCAGTACTTC. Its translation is CASSLADSYEQYF.

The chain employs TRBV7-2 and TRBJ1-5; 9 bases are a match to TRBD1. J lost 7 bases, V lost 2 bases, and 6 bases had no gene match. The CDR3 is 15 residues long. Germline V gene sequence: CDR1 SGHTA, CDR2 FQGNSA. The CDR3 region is CASSLNRDRAQPQHF. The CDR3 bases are TGTGCCAGCAGCTTAAACCGGGACAGGGCACAGCCCCAGCATTTT. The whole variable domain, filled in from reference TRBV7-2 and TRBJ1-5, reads GAGVSQSPSNKVTEKGKDVELRCDPISGHTALYWYRQSLGQGLEFLIYFQGNSAPDKSGLPSDRFSAERTGGSVSTLTIQRTQQEDSAVYLCASSLNRDRAQPQHFGDGTRLSIL.

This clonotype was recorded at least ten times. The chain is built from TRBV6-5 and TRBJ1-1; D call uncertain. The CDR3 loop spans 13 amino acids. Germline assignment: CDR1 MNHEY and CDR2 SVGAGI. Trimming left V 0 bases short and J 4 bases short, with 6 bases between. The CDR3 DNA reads TGTGCCAGCAGTTACTCATCGAGCACTGAAGCTTTCTTT. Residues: CASSYSSSTEAFF.

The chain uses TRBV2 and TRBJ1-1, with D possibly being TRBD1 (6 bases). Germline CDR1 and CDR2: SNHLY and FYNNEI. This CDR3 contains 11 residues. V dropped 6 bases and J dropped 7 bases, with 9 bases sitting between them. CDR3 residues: CASRAGDEAFF. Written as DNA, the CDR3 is TGTGCCAGCAGGGCAGGGGATGAAGCTTTCTTT.

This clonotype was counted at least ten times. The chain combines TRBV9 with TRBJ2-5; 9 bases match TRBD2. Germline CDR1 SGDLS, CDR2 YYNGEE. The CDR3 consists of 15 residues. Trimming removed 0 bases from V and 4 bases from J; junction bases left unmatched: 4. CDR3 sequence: CASSVVGTSLETQYF. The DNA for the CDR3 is TGTGCCAGCAGCGTAGTAGGGACTAGCTTAGAGACCCAGTACTTC.

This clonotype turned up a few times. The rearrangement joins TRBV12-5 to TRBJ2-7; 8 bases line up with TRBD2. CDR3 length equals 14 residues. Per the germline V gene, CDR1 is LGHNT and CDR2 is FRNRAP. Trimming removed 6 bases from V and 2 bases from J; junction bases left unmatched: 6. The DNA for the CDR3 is TGTGCTAGTGGATACGGGGGGGGCCCCTACGAGCAGTACTTC. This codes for CASGYGGGPYEQYF.

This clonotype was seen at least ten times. The CDR3 is CASSLKSGSYEQYF. CDR3 DNA: TGTGCCAGCAGCTTAAAGTCCGGGTCCTACGAGCAGTACTTC. The rearrangement uses TRBV7-3 and TRBJ2-7, with D unresolved. The CDR3 contains 14 residues. The germline CDR1 and CDR2 sequences are SGHTA and FQGTGA. Trimming stripped 1 base from V and 1 base from J, with 8 bases between.

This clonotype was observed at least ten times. The CDR3 protein is CASSRGGLLSAPQHF. As DNA, the CDR3 is TGTGCCAGCAGTAGGGGCGGACTCCTTTCCGCTCCCCAGCATTTT. This chain connects TRBV12-3 or TRBV12-4 to TRBJ1-5, with a possible D match to TRBD1 (5 bases). The CDR3 consists of 15 residues. V lost 5 bases and J lost 10, with 21 bases in between.

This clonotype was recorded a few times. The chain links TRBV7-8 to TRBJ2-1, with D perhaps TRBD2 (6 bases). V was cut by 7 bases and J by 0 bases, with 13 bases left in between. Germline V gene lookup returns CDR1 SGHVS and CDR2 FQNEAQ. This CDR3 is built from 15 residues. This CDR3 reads CASKPRGNSYNEQFF. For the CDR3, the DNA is TGTGCCAGCAAACCCCGGGGGAACTCCTACAATGAGCAGTTCTTC.

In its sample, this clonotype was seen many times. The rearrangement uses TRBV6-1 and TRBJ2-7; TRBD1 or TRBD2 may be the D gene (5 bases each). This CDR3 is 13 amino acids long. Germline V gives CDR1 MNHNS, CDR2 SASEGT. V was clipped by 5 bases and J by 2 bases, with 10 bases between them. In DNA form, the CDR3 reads TGTGCCAGCAGTATGGGGGAAACCTACGAGCAGTACTTC. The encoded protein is CASSMGETYEQYF.

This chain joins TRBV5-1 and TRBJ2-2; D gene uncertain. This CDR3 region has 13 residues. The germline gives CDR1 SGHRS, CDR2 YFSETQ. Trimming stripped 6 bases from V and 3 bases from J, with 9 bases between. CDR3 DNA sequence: TGCGCCAGCAAGTCGGTTGACACCGGGGAGCTGTTTTTT. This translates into CASKSVDTGELFF.

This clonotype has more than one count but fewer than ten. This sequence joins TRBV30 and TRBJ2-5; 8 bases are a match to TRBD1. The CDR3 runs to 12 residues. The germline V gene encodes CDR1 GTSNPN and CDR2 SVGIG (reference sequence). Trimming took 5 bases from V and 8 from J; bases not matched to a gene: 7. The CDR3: CAWQDRVSTQYF. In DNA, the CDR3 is TGTGCCTGGCAGGACAGGGTGTCCACCCAGTACTTC.

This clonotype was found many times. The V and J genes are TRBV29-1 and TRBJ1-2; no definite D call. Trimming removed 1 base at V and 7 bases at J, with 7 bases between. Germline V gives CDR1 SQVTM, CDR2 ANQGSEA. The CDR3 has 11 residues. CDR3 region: CSVEGLIGYTF. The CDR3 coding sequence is TGCAGCGTTGAAGGTTTGATTGGCTACACCTTC.

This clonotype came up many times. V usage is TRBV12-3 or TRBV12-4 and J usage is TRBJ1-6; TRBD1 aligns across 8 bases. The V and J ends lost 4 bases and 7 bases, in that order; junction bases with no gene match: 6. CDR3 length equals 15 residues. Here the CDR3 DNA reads TGTGCCAGCAGTTCGGACAGGGTATACAATTCACCCCTCCACTTT. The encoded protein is CASSSDRVYNSPLHF.

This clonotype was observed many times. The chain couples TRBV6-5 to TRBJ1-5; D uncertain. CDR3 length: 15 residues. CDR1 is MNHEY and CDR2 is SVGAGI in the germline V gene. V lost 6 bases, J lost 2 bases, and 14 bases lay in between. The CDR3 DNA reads TGTGCCAGCAGGTCCATGACATCAGGCAATCAGCCCCAGCATTTT. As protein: CASRSMTSGNQPQHF.

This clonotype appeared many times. The CDR3 spells CASSPYVPRARGYTF. CDR3 sequence (DNA): TGTGCCAGCAGTCCTTATGTCCCCAGGGCACGAGGCTACACCTTC. V and J are TRBV27 and TRBJ1-2; TRBD1 is a possible D gene (5 bases). V lost 5 bases to trimming and J lost 8 bases, with 21 bases between them. The CDR3 runs to 15 residues. CDR1 MNHEY and CDR2 SMNVEV come from the germline V gene (reference sequence).

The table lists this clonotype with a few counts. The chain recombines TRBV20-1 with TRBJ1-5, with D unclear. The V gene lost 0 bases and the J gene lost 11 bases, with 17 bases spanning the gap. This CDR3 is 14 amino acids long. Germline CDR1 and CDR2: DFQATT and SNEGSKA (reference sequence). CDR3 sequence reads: CSARDRTDQRAQHF. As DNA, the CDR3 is TGCAGTGCTAGAGATCGGACGGACCAGAGGGCCCAGCATTTT.